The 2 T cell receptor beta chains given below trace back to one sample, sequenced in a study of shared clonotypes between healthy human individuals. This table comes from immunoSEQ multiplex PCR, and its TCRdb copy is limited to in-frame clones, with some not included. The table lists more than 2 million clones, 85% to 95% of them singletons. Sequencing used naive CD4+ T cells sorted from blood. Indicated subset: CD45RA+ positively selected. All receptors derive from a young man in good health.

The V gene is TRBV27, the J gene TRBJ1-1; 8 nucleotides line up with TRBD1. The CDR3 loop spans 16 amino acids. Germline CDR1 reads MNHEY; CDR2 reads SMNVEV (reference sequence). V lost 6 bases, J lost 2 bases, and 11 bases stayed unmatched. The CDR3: CASRTGQGAINTEAFF. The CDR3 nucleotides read TGTGCCAGCAGAACAGGGCAGGGGGCGATCAACACTGAAGCTTTCTTT.

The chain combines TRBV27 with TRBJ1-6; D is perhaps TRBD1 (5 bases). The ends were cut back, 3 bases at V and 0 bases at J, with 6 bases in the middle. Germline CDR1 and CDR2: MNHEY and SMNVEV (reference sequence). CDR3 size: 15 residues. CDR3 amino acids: CASSFGGSYNSPLHF. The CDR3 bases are TGTGCCAGCAGTTTTGGGGGCTCCTATAATTCACCCCTCCACTTT.